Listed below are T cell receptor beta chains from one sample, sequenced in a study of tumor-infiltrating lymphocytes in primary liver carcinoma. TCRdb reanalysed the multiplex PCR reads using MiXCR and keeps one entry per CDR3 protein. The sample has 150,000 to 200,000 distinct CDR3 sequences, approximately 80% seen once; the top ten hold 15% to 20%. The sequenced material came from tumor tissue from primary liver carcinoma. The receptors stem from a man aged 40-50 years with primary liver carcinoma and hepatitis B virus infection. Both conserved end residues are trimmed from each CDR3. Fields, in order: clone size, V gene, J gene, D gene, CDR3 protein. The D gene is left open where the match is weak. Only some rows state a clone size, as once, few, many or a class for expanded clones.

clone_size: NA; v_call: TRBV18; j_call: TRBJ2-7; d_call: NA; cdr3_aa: ASSPPSAGSYEQY
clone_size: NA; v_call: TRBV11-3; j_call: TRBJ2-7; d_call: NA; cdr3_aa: ARSMGHYYERY
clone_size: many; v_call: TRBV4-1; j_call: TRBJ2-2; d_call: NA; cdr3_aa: ASSQLYIPHWVKTGELF
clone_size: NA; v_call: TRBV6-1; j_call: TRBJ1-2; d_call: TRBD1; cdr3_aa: ASSTGQSYGYI
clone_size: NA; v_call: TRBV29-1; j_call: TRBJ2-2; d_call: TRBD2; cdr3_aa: SVETSAVNTGELF
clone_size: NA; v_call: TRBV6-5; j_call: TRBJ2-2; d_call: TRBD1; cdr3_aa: ASISLTGVSGKLF
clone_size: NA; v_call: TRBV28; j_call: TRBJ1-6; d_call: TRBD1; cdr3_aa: ANRLGGTVNSPLH
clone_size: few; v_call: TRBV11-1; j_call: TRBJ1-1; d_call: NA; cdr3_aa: ASSIAGVGNTEAF
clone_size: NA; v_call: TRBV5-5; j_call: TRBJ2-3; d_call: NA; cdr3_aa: ASSLTEGHRDTQY
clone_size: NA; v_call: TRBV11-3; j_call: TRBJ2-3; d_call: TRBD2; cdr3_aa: ASSFCGRRTDTQY
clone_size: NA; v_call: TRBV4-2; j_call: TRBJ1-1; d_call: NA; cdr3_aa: ASSQDRGTTEAF
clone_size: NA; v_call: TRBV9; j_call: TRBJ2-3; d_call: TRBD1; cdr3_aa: ASSVPLGTGTDTLY
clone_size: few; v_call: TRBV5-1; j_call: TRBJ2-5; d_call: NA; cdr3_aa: ARSLGFIGETQY
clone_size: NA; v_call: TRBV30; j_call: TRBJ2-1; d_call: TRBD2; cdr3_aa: AWSGSGRVDGAEQV
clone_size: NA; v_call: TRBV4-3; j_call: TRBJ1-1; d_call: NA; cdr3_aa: ASRQANRKNTQAF
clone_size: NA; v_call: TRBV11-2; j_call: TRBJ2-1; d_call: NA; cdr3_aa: ASSLGWQDTQGSYNEQF
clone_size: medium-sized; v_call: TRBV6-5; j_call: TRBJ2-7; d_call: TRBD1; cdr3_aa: ASRGTGEYEQY